This T cell receptor (beta chain) was sequenced for a study of T cell responses to AZD1222 COVID-19 vaccine. Across the whole study: The analysis combined second doses at about 4 or about 12 weeks.

As for this clone: What it recognizes is unknown.

Germline V CDR1 and CDR2: MNHEY, SVGAGI. The V and J ends lost 6 bases and 4 bases, in that order; junction bases with no gene match: 6. This CDR3 comprises 15 residues. The data were produced by immunoSEQ multiplex PCR, yet TCRdb's version contains in-frame clones alone and is incomplete. The sample records some 180,000 clones, about nine tenths being singletons. Whole-study results and caveats: Nearly half of spike-specific TCRs reportedly target unmutated variant regions. Donors in the cohort were predominantly white British and more often female, and clonal diversity was possibly underestimated.

The rearrangement links TRBV6-5 to TRBJ2-1, with 10 nucleotides matching TRBD2. This receptor was obtained from an adult in good health. Here the sequenced sample was peripheral blood, taken on day 0 of AZD1222 vaccination. The CDR3 DNA reads TGTGCCAGCAGCGTCACTAGCGGGGCATACAATGAGCAGTTCTTC. Translated, it gives CASSVTSGAYNEQFF.